This T cell receptor (beta chain) was sequenced during a study of tumor and adjacent non-tumor tissue in lung cancer. Study context: Patients comprised about a dozen adenocarcinoma, a couple of squamous cell carcinoma and 1 small cell lung cancer. Samples averaged roughly 4.3 million productive TCRbeta reads each.

A modified ARM-PCR protocol with three rounds of nested PCR amplified TCRbeta. One entry per CDR3 protein results from TCRdb running MiXCR on the multiplex PCR reads. Of more than 55,000 distinct CDR3 sequences in the sample, over 60% were seen once. Germline CDR1 MNHEY, CDR2 SVGAGI. CDR3 length: 13 amino acids. Deletions cut 7 bases from V and 0 bases from J, with 6 bases between. Many counts were recorded for this clonotype. The template was RNA from unsorted bulk tissue. The normal lung tissue was taken more than 3 cm from the tumor edge. Sequencing used distant non-tumor lung tissue. The rearrangement joins TRBV6-5 to TRBJ2-2; D is uncertain. This clonotype was obtained from a man aged 65 to 79 with non-small cell lung cancer. Written as DNA, the CDR3 is TGTGCCAGCATGGCAGCGAACACCGGGGAGCTGTTTTTT. It specifies CASMAANTGELFF.